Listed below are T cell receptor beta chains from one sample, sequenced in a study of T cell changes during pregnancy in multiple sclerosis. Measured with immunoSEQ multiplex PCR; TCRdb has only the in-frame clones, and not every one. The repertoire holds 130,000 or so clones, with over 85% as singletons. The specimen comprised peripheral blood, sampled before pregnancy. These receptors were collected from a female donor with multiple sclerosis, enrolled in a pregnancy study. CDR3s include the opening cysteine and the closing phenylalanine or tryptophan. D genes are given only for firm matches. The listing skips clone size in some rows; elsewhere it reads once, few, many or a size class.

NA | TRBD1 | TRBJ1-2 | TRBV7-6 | CASSPKTGIGYGYTF | TGTGCCAGCAGCCCCAAGACAGGGATAGGTTATGGCTACACCTTC
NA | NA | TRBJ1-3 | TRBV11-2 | CASSSISGISGNTIYF | TGTGCCAGCAGCTCGATATCAGGGATCTCTGGAAACACCATATATTTT
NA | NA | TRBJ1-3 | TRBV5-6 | CASSGGHRSGNTIYF | TGTGCCAGCAGCGGCGGACACCGCTCTGGAAACACCATATATTTT
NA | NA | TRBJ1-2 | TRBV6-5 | CASSPQRLTAYGYTF | TGTGCCAGCAGTCCCCAGAGACTGACTGCTTATGGCTACACCTTC
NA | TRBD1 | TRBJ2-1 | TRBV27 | CASSFGPPGGRWIEFF | TGTGCCAGCAGTTTTGGTCCCCCAGGGGGCCGCTGGATTGAGTTCTTC
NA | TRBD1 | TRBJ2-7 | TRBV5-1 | CASSLEGTGPYEQYF | TGCGCCAGCAGCTTGGAAGGGACAGGGCCCTACGAGCAGTACTTC
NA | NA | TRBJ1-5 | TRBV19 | CASSSSTASSNQPQHF | TGTGCCAGTAGTTCCTCGACAGCCTCTAGCAATCAGCCCCAGCATTTT
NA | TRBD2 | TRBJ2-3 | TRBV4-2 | CASSQDREAGAAYTQYF | TGTGCCAGCAGCCAAGATAGAGAGGCGGGAGCTGCCTATACGCAGTATTTT
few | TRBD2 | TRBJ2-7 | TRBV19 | CASSTLPLAGGSYEQYF | TGTGCCAGTAGTACCCTACCACTAGCGGGGGGTTCCTACGAGCAGTACTTC
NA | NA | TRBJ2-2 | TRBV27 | CASGPNTGELFF | TGTGCCAGCGGCCCGAACACCGGGGAGCTGTTTTTT
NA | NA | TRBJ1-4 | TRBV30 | CAWSVPQFNEKLFF | TGTGCCTGGAGTGTACCACAGTTTAATGAAAAACTGTTTTTT
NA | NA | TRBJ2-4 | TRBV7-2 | CASTRVNIQYF | TGTGCCAGCACCAGGGTTAACATTCAGTACTTC
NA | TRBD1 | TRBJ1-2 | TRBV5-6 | CASSLGTAPPGYTF | TGTGCCAGCAGCTTAGGGACAGCTCCCCCTGGCTACACCTTC
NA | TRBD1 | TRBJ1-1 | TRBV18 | CASSPERTGGAKNTEAFF | TGTGCCAGCTCACCCGAGCGAACAGGGGGCGCGAAGAACACTGAAGCTTTCTTT
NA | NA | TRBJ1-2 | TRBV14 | CASSQDPSGNYGYTF | TGTGCCAGCAGCCAAGATCCATCGGGTAACTATGGCTACACCTTC
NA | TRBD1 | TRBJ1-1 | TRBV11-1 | CASSVRTGLRSTEAFF | TGTGCCAGCAGCGTGAGGACAGGCCTTAGGAGCACTGAAGCTTTCTTT
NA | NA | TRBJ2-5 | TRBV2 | CASSKPQGRQETQYF | TGTGCCAGCAGTAAACCCCAGGGGCGCCAAGAGACCCAGTACTTC
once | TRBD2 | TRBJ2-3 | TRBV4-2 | CASRLEGLAGGRNTQYF | TGTGCCAGCAGACTCGAGGGGCTAGCGGGAGGGAGAAATACGCAGTATTTT
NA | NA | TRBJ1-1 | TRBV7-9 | CASSLREVNTEAFF | TGTGCCAGCAGCTTAAGAGAGGTGAACACTGAAGCTTTCTTT
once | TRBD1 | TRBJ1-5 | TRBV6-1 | CASSTGTDSNQPQHF | TGTGCCAGCAGTACCGGGACAGATAGCAATCAGCCCCAGCATTTT
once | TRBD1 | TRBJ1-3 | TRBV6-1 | CASSGRTGGGNTIYF | TGTGCCAGCAGTGGTCGGACAGGGGGTGGAAACACCATATATTTT
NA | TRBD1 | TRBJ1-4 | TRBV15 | CATSIRGVNEKLFF | TGTGCCACCAGCATCAGGGGGGTGAATGAAAAACTGTTTTTT
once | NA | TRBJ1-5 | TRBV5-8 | CASSLEGGVNQPQHF | TGTGCCAGCAGCTTGGAGGGGGGGGTAAATCAGCCCCAGCATTTT
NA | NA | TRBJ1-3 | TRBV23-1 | CASSQPGHFVSGNTIYF | TGCGCCAGCAGTCAACCGGGACATTTCGTCTCTGGAAACACCATATATTTT
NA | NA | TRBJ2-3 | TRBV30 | CACRLPGDTQYF | TGTGCCTGCCGACTCCCCGGGGATACGCAGTATTTT
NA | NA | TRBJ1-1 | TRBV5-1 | CASSLGDTEAFF | TGCGCCAGCAGCTTGGGAGACACTGAAGCTTTCTTT
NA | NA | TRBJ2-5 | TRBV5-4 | CASSLDYQETQYF | TGTGCCAGCAGCTTGGACTATCAAGAGACCCAGTACTTC
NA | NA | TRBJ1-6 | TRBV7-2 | CASSLYNLTPLHF | TGTGCCAGCAGCTTATATAACTTGACACCCCTCCACTTT
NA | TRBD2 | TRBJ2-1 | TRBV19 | CASSIESGDSYNEQFF | TGTGCCAGTAGTATAGAGAGCGGGGACTCCTACAATGAGCAGTTCTTC
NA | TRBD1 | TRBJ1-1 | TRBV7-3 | CASSAYRGMRLNTEAFF | TGTGCCAGCAGCGCCTACAGGGGGATGAGGCTGAACACTGAAGCTTTCTTT
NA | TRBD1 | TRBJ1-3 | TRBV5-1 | CASGAGGARDTIYF | TGCGCCAGCGGCGCAGGGGGCGCGAGGGACACCATATATTTT
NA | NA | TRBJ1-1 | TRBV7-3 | CASRSPNTEAFF | TGTGCCAGCAGATCCCCAAACACTGAAGCTTTCTTT
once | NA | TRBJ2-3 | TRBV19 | CASSRVPRTDTQYF | TGTGCCAGTAGCCGAGTCCCACGCACAGATACGCAGTATTTT
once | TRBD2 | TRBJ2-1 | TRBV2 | CASSNAGGPHEQFF | TGTGCCAGCAGTAACGCGGGGGGGCCCCATGAGCAGTTCTTC
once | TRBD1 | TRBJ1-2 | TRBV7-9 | CASSAVTWDRVPTF | TGTGCCAGCAGCGCAGTGACTTGGGACAGGGTACCCACCTTC
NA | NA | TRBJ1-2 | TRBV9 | CASNPGPLRGYGYTF | TGTGCCAGCAACCCCGGGCCTCTAAGGGGGTATGGCTACACCTTC
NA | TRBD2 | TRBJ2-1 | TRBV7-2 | CASSGLASNEQFF | TGTGCCAGCAGTGGACTAGCTTCCAATGAGCAGTTCTTC
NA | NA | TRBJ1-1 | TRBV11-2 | CASSLTTTGRTEAFF | TGTGCCAGCAGCTTAACGACAACAGGAAGGACTGAAGCTTTCTTT
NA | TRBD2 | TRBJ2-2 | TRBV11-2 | CASSPWAAGGASGELFF | TGTGCCAGCAGCCCCTGGGCAGCGGGGGGCGCCTCGGGGGAGCTGTTTTTT
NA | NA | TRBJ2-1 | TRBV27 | CASSLKRGDEQFF | TGTGCCAGCAGTTTGAAAAGGGGCGATGAGCAGTTCTTC
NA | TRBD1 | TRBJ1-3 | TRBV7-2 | CASSRTGGGGNTIYF | TGTGCCAGCAGCCGAACAGGGGGCGGTGGAAACACCATATATTTT
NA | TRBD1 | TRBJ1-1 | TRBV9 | CASSVVGGWDTEAFF | TGTGCCAGCAGCGTAGTAGGGGGCTGGGACACTGAAGCTTTCTTT
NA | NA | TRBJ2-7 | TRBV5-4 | CASSLVTGLGNEQYF | TGTGCCAGCAGCTTGGTTACAGGGCTCGGGAACGAGCAGTACTTC
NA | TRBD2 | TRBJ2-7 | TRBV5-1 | CASSLGGRESYEQYF | TGCGCCAGCAGCTTGGGGGGGAGGGAATCCTACGAGCAGTACTTC
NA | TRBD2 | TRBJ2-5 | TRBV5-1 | CASSNIAGGQETQYF | TGCGCCAGCAGCAACATAGCGGGGGGCCAAGAGACCCAGTACTTC
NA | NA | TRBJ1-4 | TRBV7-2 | CASRRSGEKLFF | TGTGCCAGCAGGCGGAGTGGTGAAAAACTGTTTTTT
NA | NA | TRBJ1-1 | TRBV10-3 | CAIQGSNTEAFF | TGTGCCATTCAGGGGTCTAACACTGAAGCTTTCTTT
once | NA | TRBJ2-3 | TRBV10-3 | CAISEASQLVPQYF | TGTGCCATCAGTGAAGCGTCTCAGTTAGTCCCGCAGTATTTT
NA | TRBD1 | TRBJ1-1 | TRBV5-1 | CASSLGQGAEAFF | TGCGCCAGCAGCTTGGGGCAGGGGGCGGAAGCTTTCTTT
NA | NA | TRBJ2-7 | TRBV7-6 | CASSLGQAAYEQYF | TGTGCCAGCAGCTTAGGACAGGCCGCCTACGAGCAGTACTTC
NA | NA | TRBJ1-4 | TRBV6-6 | CASSTGMRGEKLFF | TGTGCCAGCAGTACCGGGATGCGGGGTGAAAAACTGTTTTTT
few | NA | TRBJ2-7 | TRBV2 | CASRTGAYSYEQYF | TGTGCCAGCAGGACAGGCGCCTACTCCTACGAGCAGTACTTC
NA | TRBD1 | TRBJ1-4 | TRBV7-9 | CASRRTGYNEKLFF | TGTGCCAGCAGGAGGACAGGTTATAATGAAAAACTGTTTTTT